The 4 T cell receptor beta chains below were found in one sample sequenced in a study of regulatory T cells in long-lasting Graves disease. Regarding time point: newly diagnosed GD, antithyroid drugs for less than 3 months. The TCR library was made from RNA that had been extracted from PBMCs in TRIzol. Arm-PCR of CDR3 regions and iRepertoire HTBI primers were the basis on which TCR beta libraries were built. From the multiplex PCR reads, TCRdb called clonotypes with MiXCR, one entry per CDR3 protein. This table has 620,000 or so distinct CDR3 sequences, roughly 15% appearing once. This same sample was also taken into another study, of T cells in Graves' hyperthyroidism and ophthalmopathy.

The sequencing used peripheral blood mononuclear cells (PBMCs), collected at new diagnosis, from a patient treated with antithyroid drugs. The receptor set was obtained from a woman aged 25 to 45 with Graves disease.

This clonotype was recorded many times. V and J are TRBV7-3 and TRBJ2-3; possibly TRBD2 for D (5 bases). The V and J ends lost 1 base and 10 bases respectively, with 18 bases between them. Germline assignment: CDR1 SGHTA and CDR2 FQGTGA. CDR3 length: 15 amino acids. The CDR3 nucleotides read TGTGCCAGCAGCTTAATAGCAACTAGTTTGTTTCCGCAGTATTTT. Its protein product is CASSLIATSLFPQYF. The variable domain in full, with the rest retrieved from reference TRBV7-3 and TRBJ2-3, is GAGVSQTPSNKVTEKGKYVELRCDPISGHTALYWYRQSLGQGPEFLIYFQGTGAADDSGLPNDRFFAVRPEGSVSTLKIQRTERGDSAVYLCASSLIATSLFPQYFGPGTRLTVL.

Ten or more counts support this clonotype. CDR3 amino acids: CAISEPGDRLRGYTF. The CDR3 nucleotides are TGTGCCATCAGTGAGCCAGGGGACAGGCTTCGGGGCTACACCTTC. The chain carries TRBV10-3 and TRBJ1-2; TRBD1 agrees at 8 bases. The V gene end was trimmed by 2 bases and the J gene end by 8 bases; junction bases not matched to a gene: 10. This CDR3 spans 15 amino acids. Germline CDR1 and CDR2: ENHRY and SYGVKD.

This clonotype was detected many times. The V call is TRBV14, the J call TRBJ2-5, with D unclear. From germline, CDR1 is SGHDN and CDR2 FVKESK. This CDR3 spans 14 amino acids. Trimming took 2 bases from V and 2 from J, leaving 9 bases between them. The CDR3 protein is CASSQNRGQETQYF. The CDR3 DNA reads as TGTGCCAGCAGCCAAAATCGCGGACAAGAGACCCAGTACTTC.

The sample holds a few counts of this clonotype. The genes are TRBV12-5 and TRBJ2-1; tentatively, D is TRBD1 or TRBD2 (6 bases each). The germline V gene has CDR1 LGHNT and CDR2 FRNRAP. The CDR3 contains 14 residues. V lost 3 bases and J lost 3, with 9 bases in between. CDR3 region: CASGLGGLYNEQFF. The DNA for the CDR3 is TGTGCTAGTGGTTTAGGGGGACTCTACAATGAGCAGTTCTTC.